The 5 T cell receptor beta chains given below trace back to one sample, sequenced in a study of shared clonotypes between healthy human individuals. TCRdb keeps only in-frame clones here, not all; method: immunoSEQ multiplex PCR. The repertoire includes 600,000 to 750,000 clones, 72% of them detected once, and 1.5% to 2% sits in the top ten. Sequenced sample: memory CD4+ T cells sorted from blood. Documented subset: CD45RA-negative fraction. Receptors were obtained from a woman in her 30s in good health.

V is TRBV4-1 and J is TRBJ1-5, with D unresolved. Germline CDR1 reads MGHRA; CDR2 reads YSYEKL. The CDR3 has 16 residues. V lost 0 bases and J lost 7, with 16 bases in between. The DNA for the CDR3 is TGCGCCAGCAGCCAAGAAATGCCGGGAGAGGAACAGCCCCAGCATTTT. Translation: CASSQEMPGEEQPQHF.

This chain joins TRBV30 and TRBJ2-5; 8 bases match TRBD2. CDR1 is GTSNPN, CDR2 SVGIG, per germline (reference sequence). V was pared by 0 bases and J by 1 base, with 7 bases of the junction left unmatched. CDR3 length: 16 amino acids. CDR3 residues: CAWSVKIAGPQETQYF. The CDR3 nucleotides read TGTGCCTGGAGTGTAAAGATAGCGGGGCCCCAAGAGACCCAGTACTTC.

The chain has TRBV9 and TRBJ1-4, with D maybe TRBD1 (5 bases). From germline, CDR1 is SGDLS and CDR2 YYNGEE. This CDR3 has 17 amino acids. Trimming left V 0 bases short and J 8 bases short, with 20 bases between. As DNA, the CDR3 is TGTGCCAGCAGCGTAGATCCCTGGGGCCATTTGGAAGAAAAACTGTTTTTT. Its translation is CASSVDPWGHLEEKLFF.

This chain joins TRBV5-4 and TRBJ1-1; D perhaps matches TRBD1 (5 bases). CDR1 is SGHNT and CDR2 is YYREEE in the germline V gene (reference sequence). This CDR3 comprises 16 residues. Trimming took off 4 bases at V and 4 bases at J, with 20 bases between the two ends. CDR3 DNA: TGTGCCAGCAGCACTACGATTTCGAGGGGCTCCACTGAAGCTTTCTTT. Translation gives CASSTTISRGSTEAFF.

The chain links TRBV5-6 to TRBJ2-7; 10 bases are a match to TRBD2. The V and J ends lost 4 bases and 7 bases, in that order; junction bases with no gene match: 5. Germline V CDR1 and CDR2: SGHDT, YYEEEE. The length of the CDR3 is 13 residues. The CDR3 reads CASSPGLAREQYF. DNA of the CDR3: TGTGCCAGCAGCCCGGGACTAGCGCGGGAGCAGTACTTC. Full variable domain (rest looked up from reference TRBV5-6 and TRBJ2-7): DAGVTQSPTHLIKTRGQQVTLRCSPKSGHDTVSWYQQALGQGPQFIFQYYEEEERQRGNFPDRFSGHQFPNYSSELNVNALLLGDSALYLCASSPGLAREQYFGPGTRLTVT.